This TCR beta chain was recorded in a study of vaccination and CD4 T cells after COVID-19. CDR3 length: 12 amino acids. Germline CDR1 is SGHDN and CDR2 is FVKESK. V gave up 3 bases and J gave up 7 bases, with 10 bases separating them. Treatment given: roughly 10-day PBMC culture with coronavirus spike peptide pools or control peptides (ViraFEST assay). Sequencing of the DNA from cultured CD4+ T cells was carried out with the Oncomine TCR Beta short-read assay. TCRdb recomputed calls from the PCR reads with MiXCR, one row per CDR3 protein. The table has thousands of distinct CDR3 sequences, roughly two thirds seen once. For this clonotype: The antigen remains undetermined.

The J gene is TRBJ2-7, the V gene TRBV14, with D unclear. Sequenced sample: CD4+ T cells from blood, cultured in vitro. The TCR originated in a human donor who had recovered from COVID-19. DNA of the CDR3: TGTGCCAGCAGCCAGTGGGGTCGGGAGCAGTACTTC. Translating gives CASSQWGREQYF.